These T cell receptor beta chains were read from a single sample in a study of cytomegalovirus exposure and HLA in healthy donors. Libraries were prepared by immunoSEQ multiplex PCR; TCRdb keeps only in-frame clonotypes and omits some of them. The table has over 65,000 clones, around 79% seen once. Input material: PBMCs. These receptors all come from a woman in her twenties or thirties in good health and CMV-seropositive. CDR3s include the opening cysteine and the closing phenylalanine or tryptophan. A D gene is named only where the DNA matches it firmly. The size entry is marked missing in some rows and otherwise reads once, few, many or a size class.

CASSQNPDGGTEAFF,TGTGCCAGCAGCCAAAACCCTGACGGGGGCACTGAAGCTTTCTTT,.,TRBJ1-1,.,TRBV7-6
CASSSGTGDGHEQYF,TGCGCCAGCAGCTCCGGGACAGGGGACGGTCACGAGCAGTACTTC,few,TRBJ2-7,TRBD1,TRBV5-1
CASSRQGDTEAFF,TGTGCCAGCTCCAGACAGGGAGACACTGAAGCTTTCTTT,few,TRBJ1-1,TRBD1,TRBV6-1
CASSLDSSANTGELFF,TGTGCCAGCAGCTTAGATAGTAGCGCAAACACCGGGGAGCTGTTTTTT,.,TRBJ2-2,.,TRBV11-2
CASRTSGRRNEQFF,TGTGCCAGCAGGACTAGCGGGAGGCGGAATGAGCAGTTCTTC,.,TRBJ2-1,TRBD2,TRBV28
CASSFRSLGLAGTDTQYF,TGTGCCAGCAGCTTTCGGTCCCTTGGACTAGCGGGAACAGATACGCAGTATTTT,.,TRBJ2-3,TRBD2,TRBV11-2
CSVEGDPGQGPHEQYF,TGCAGCGTTGAAGGAGATCCGGGACAGGGTCCCCACGAGCAGTACTTC,.,TRBJ2-7,TRBD1,TRBV29-1
CASSGSTTGELFF,TGTGCCAGTAGCGGGAGTACGACCGGGGAGCTGTTTTTT,.,TRBJ2-2,.,TRBV19
CASTQVAGPNSPLHF,TGTGCCAGCACACAAGTGGCAGGCCCTAATTCACCCCTCCACTTT,once,TRBJ1-6,.,TRBV27
CASSFSGKQTDTQYF,TGCGCCAGCAGCTTTAGCGGGAAGCAGACAGATACGCAGTATTTT,.,TRBJ2-3,TRBD2,TRBV5-1
CASSPSSGELFF,TGTGCCAGCAGCCCCTCGTCCGGGGAGCTGTTTTTT,.,TRBJ2-2,.,TRBV7-3
CASSLVGGYNEQFF,TGTGCCAGCAGCTTAGTGGGGGGGTACAATGAGCAGTTCTTC,.,TRBJ2-1,TRBD2,TRBV5-6
CASSSGRVNEQFF,TGCGCCAGCAGCAGCGGGAGGGTCAATGAGCAGTTCTTC,.,TRBJ2-1,TRBD2,TRBV10-1
CASSLIQGNIDPEAFF,TGTGCCAGCAGTTTAATCCAGGGAAACATTGACCCTGAAGCTTTCTTT,.,TRBJ1-1,.,TRBV28
CASSFPGSYGYTF,TGTGCCAGCAGCTTTCCAGGATCCTATGGCTACACCTTC,.,TRBJ1-2,.,TRBV11-2